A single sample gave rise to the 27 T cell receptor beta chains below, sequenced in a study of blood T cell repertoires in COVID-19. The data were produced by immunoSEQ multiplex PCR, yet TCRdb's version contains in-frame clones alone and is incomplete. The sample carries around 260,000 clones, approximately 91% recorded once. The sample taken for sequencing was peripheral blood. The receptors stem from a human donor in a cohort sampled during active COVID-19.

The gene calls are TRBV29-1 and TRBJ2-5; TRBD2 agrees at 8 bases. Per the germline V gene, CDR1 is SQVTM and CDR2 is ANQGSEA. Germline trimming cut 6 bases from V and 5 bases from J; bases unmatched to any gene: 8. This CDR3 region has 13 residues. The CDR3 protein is CSVAGTSKETQYF. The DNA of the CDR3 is TGCAGCGTGGCCGGGACTAGTAAGGAGACCCAGTACTTC.

CDR3 nucleotides: TGTGCCAGCCGTACTTCATATGGCTACACCTTC. Protein: CASRTSYGYTF. The gene calls are TRBV5-6 and TRBJ1-2; no reliable D call. V was pared by 7 bases and J by 5 bases, with 9 bases between. The CDR3 extends over 11 amino acids. The germline CDR1 and CDR2 sequences are SGHDT and YYEEEE.

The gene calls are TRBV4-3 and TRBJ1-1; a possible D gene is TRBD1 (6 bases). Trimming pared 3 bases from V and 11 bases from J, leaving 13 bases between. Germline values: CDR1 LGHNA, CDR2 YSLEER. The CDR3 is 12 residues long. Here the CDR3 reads CASSQHREGAFF. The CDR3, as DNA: TGCGCCAGCAGCCAGCACAGGGAGGGGGCTTTCTTT.

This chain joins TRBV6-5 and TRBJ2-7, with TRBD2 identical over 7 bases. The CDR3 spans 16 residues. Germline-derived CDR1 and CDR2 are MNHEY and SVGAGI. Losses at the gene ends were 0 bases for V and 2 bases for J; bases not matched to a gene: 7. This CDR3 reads CASSYSGLSTTYEQYF. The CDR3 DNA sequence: TGTGCCAGCAGTTACTCGGGACTATCGACAACCTACGAGCAGTACTTC.

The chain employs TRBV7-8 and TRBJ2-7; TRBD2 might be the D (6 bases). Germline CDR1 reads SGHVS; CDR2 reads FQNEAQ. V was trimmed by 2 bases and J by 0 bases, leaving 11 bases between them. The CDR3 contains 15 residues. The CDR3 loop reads CASSLKRAYSYEQYF. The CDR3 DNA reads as TGTGCCAGCAGCTTAAAGCGGGCCTACTCCTACGAGCAGTACTTC.

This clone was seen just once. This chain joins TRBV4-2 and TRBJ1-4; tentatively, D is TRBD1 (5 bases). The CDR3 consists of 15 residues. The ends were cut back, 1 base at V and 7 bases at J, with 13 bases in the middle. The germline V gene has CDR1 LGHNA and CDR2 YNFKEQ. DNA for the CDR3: TGTGCCAGCAGCCAAGTGGGGGGGGTGGGTGAAAAACTGTTTTTT. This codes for CASSQVGGVGEKLFF.

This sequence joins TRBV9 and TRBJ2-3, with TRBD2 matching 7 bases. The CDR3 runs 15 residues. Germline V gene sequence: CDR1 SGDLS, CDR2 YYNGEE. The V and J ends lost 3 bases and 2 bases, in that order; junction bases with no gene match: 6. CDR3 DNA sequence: TGTGCCAGCAGCGAGCGGGACTTTGCCACAGATACGCAGTATTTT. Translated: CASSERDFATDTQYF.

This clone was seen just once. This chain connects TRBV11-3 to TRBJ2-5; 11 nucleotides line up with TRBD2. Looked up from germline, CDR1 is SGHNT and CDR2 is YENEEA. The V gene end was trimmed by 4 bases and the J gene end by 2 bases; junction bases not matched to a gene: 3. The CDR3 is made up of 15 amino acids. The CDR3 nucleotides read TGTGCCAGCAGCTCCCGACTAGCGGGGCAAGAGACCCAGTACTTC. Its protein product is CASSSRLAGQETQYF.

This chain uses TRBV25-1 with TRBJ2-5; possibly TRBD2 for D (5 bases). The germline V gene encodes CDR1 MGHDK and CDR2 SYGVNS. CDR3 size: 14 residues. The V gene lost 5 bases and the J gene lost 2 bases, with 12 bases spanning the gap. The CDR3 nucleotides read TGTGCCAGCAGTACCTATGGACTTCAAGAGACCCAGTACTTC. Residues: CASSTYGLQETQYF.

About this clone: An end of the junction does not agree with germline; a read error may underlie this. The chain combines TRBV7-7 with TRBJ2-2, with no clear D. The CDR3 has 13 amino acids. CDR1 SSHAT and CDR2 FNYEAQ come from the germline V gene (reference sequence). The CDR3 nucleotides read TGTGCTAGCAGCCCTTGGAACACCGGGGAGCTGTTTTTT. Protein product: CASSPWNTGELFF.

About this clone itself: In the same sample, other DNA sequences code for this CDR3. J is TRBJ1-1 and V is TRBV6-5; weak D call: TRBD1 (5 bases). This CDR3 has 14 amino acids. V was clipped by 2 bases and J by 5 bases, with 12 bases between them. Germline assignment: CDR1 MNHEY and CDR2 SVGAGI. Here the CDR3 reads CASSYREGNTEAFF. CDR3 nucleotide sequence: TGTGCCAGCAGTTACCGGGAGGGGAATACTGAAGCTTTCTTT.

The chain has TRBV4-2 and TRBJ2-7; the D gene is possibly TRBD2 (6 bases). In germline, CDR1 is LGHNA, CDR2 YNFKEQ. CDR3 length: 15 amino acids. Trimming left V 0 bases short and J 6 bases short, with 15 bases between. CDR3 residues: CASSQDGWRVAEQYF. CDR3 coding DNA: TGTGCCAGCAGCCAAGATGGTTGGAGGGTGGCCGAGCAGTACTTC.

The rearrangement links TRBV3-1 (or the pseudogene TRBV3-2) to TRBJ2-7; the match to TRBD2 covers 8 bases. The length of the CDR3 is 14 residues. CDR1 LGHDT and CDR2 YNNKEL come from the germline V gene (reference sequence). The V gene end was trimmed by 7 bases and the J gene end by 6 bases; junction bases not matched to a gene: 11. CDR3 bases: TGTGCCAGCAAAACGTCAGCGGGAGTGGGCGAGCAGTACTTC. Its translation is CASKTSAGVGEQYF.

In DNA, the CDR3 is TGTGCCAGCAGCCCAGGGGGGACGGTCGAAAAACTGTTTTTT. It specifies CASSPGGTVEKLFF. V is TRBV28 and J is TRBJ1-4; 7 bases are a match to TRBD1. The CDR3 consists of 14 residues. The germline V gene has CDR1 MDHEN and CDR2 SYDVKM. J gave up 8 bases and V 6 bases, and 9 bases lay outside the gene matches.

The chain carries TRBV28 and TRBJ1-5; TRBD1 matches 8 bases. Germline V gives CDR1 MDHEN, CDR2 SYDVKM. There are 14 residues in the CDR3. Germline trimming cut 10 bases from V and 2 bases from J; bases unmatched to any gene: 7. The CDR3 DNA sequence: TGTGCCACCAGCGACAGGGGAGGCAATCAGCCCCAGCATTTT. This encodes CATSDRGGNQPQHF.

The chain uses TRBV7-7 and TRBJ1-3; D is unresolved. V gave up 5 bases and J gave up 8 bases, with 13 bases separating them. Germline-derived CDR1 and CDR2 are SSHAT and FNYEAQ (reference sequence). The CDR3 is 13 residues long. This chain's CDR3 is CASSPSPGDTIYF. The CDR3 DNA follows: TGTGCCAGCAGCCCCAGCCCAGGTGACACCATATATTTT.

CDR3 sequence: CASSSIRLKQLSGANVLTF. Here the CDR3 DNA reads TGTGCCAGCTCATCAATACGTTTGAAACAGCTTTCTGGGGCCAACGTCCTGACTTTC. The chain carries TRBV18 and TRBJ2-6; D gene uncertain. The CDR3 length is 19 residues. V was cut by 5 bases and J by 1 base, with 21 bases left in between. The V gene's germline CDR1 is KGHSH and CDR2 LQKENI.

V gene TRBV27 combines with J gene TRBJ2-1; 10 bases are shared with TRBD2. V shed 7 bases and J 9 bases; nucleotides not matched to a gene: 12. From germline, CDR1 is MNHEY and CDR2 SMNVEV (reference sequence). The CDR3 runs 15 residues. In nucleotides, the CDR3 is TGTGCCAGCACCCCTGGGGCTAGCGGGGGTCTTGAGCAGTTCTTC. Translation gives CASTPGASGGLEQFF.

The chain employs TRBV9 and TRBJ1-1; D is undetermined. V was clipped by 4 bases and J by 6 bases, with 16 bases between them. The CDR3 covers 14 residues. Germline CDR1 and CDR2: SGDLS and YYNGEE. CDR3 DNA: TGTGCCAGCAGCCCGAGTCTAGAAGGTGCTGAAGCTTTCTTT. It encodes CASSPSLEGAEAFF.

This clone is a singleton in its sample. CDR3 sequence (DNA): TGTGCCAGCTCACCGAACGAAGGGGCCTACGAGCAGTACTTC. This sequence encodes CASSPNEGAYEQYF. The chain has TRBV18 and TRBJ2-7; D is possibly TRBD1 (5 bases). V dropped 3 bases and J dropped 2 bases, with 11 bases sitting between them. The germline CDR1 and CDR2 sequences are KGHSH and LQKENI. CDR3 length equals 14 residues.

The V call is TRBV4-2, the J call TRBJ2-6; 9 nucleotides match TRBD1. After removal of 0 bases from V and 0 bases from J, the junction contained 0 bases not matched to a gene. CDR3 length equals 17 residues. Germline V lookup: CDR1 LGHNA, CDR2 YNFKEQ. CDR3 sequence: CASSQETGGSGANVLTF. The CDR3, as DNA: TGTGCCAGCAGCCAAGAGACAGGGGGCTCTGGGGCCAACGTCCTGACTTTC.

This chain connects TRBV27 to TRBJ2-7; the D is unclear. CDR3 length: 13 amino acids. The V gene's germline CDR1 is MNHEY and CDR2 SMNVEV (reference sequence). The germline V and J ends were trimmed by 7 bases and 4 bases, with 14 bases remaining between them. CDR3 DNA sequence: TGTGCCAGCAAGTTACGAGGTCCTTACGAGCAGTACTTC. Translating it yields CASKLRGPYEQYF.

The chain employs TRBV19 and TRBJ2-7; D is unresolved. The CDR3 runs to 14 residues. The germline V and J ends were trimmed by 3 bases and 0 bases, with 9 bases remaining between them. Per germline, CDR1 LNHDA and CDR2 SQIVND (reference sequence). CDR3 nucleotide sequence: TGTGCCAGTAGTATTAACTACAACTCCTACGAGCAGTACTTC. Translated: CASSINYNSYEQYF.

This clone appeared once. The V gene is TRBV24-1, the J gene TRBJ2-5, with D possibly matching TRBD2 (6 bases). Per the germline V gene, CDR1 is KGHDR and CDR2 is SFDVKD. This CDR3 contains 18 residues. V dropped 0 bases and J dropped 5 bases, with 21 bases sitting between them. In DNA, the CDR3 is TGTGCCACCAGTGATTTGTCTGGTTTGGGGGACTCACGGGAGACCCAGTACTTC. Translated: CATSDLSGLGDSRETQYF.

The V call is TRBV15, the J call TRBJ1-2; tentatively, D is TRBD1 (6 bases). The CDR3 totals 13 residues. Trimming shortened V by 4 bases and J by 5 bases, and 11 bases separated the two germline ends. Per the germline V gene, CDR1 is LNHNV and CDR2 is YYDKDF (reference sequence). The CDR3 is CATSTRTAYGYTF. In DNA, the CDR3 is TGTGCCACCAGCACAAGGACAGCATATGGCTACACCTTC. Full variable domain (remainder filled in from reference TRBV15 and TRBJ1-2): DAMVIQNPRYQVTQFGKPVTLSCSQTLNHNVMYWYQQKSSQAPKLLFHYYDKDFNNEADTPDNFQSRRPNTSFCFLDIRSPGLGDTAMYLCATSTRTAYGYTFGSGTRLTVV.

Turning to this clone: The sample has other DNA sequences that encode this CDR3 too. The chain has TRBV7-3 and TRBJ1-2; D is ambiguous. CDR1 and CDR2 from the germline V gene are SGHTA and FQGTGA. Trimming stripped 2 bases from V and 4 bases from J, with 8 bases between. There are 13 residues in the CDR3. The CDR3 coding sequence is TGTGCCAGCAGCTTAGACAATTTCTATGGCTACACCTTC. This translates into CASSLDNFYGYTF. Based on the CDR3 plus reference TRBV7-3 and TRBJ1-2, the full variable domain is GAGVSQTPSNKVTEKGKYVELRCDPISGHTALYWYRQSLGQGPEFLIYFQGTGAADDSGLPNDRFFAVRPEGSVSTLKIQRTERGDSAVYLCASSLDNFYGYTFGSGTRLTVV.

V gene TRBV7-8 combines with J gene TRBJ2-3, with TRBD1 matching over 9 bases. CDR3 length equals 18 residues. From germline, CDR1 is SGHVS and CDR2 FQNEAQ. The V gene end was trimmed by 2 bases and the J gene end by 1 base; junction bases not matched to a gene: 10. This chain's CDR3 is CASSLWDRVRGRTDTQYF. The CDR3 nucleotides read TGTGCCAGCAGCTTATGGGACAGGGTAAGGGGACGCACAGATACGCAGTATTTT.